The sample holds a few counts of the clone carrying this T cell receptor (beta chain). Its antigen is unknown. The record originates from a study of cytomegalovirus exposure and HLA in healthy donors. Whole-study results and caveats: There were 150 or so TCR beta chains listed as cytomegalovirus-associated. Sequencing depth roughly uniform across donors was assumed in presence/absence analyses.

The PCR used 60 Vbeta and 13 Jbeta primers. Repertoires were generated with immunoSEQ multiplex PCR, while TCRdb's copy carries only in-frame clones and drops some. Among roughly 180,000 clones listed, roughly 8.7% were seen once. The V end lost 0 bases, the J end lost 0 bases, and 9 bases lay between the germline ends. Germline lookup yields CDR1 LGHNA and CDR2 YNFKEQ. This CDR3 has 15 residues. The chain links TRBV4-2 to TRBJ2-7; D is ambiguous. The TCR was taken from a woman aged 25-40 years in good health and CMV-seropositive. The sample taken for sequencing was PBMCs. The CDR3 DNA follows: TGTGCCAGCAGCCAAGAGGTGGGCCGCTCCTACGAGCAGTACTTC. This gives the protein CASSQEVGRSYEQYF.